These 2 T cell receptor beta chains came from one sample sequenced in a study of graft-versus-host responses after intestinal transplantation. These receptors have no identified antigens. Method: immunoSEQ multiplex PCR; TCRdb's copy keeps in-frame clones and lacks some. Here the sample spans some 79,000 clones, about 89% being singletons. Here the sequenced sample was unstimulated CD4+ T cells sorted from spleen or lymph node cells, taken before intestinal transplant. The receptors derive from a human donor who received an intestinal transplant.

The rearrangement joins TRBV4-2 to TRBJ2-1, with 11 bases aligning to TRBD2. The trim removed 4 bases at V and 7 bases at J, leaving 6 bases unmatched. The germline CDR1 and CDR2 sequences are LGHNA and YNFKEQ. CDR3 size: 15 residues. DNA for the CDR3: TGTGCCAGCAGCCGAGGGACTAGCGGATCAAATGAGCAGTTCTTC. This gives the protein CASSRGTSGSNEQFF.

This clone was recorded once. This chain uses TRBV2 with TRBJ2-7; D remains unclear. Trimming left V 3 bases short and J 3 bases short, with 6 bases between. CDR3 size: 12 residues. Germline V CDR1 and CDR2: SNHLY, FYNNEI. Here the CDR3 DNA reads TGTGCCAGCAGTGATAGAGTCTACGAGCAGTACTTC. This gives the protein CASSDRVYEQYF.